The rows below give T cell receptor beta chains drawn from one sample of a study of blood T cell repertoires in COVID-19. Repertoires were generated with immunoSEQ multiplex PCR, while TCRdb's copy carries only in-frame clones and drops some. Of 50,000 to 75,000 clones in the sample, about 90% are singletons; the top ten hold 5% to 6.5%. Sample: peripheral blood. All receptors come from an elderly man in a cohort sampled during active COVID-19. Each CDR3 is given with its conserved first and last residue. D genes are given only for firm matches. The size field is filled for only some rows; it gives once, few, many or a size class.

j_call clone_size v_call d_call cdr3_aa cdr3_nt
TRBJ1-1 few TRBV4-3 . CASSQSSSKSVYQTEAFF TGCGCCAGCAGCCAATCGTCTAGTAAGAGTGTATATCAGACTGAAGCTTTCTTT
TRBJ2-1 . TRBV18 TRBD2 CASSPRGLAVSIGNEQFF TGTGCCAGCTCACCGAGAGGACTAGCGGTTTCTATTGGCAATGAGCAGTTCTTC
TRBJ1-1 . TRBV7-9 . CASSQNNRLNTEAFF TGTGCCAGCAGCCAAAATAACAGGCTGAACACTGAAGCTTTCTTT
TRBJ2-7 . TRBV14 . CASSQQVAYEQYF TGTGCCAGCAGCCAACAGGTCGCCTACGAGCAGTACTTC
TRBJ2-5 once TRBV27 TRBD2 CASSSLSGTRLETQYF TGTGCCAGCAGTTCACTCAGTGGGACTAGGTTAGAGACCCAGTACTTC
TRBJ2-3 . TRBV2 TRBD2 CASRGLAVGGDTQYF TGTGCCAGCAGGGGACTAGCGGTCGGGGGAGATACGCAGTATTTT
TRBJ2-5 . TRBV6-5 . CASSQERETQYF TGTGCCAGCAGTCAGGAAAGGGAGACCCAGTACTTC
TRBJ2-5 . TRBV27 TRBD1 CASSSSDRGGTQYF TGTGCCAGCAGTTCCTCAGACAGGGGGGGGACCCAGTACTTC
TRBJ1-3 . TRBV4-1 . CASSQVSGQSGNTIYF TGCGCCAGCAGCCAAGTTTCAGGGCAGTCTGGAAACACCATATATTTT
TRBJ1-1 . TRBV29-1 . CSAEGQANTEAFF TGCAGCGCTGAAGGGCAGGCGAACACTGAAGCTTTCTTT
TRBJ1-2 once TRBV11-3 . CASSRGEEGYTF TGTGCCAGCAGCCGAGGGGAGGAGGGCTACACCTTC
TRBJ2-1 . TRBV5-1 . CASSLLAKDPQFF TGCGCCAGCAGCCTCCTAGCTAAGGACCCCCAGTTCTTC
TRBJ1-1 . TRBV10-1 TRBD1 CASSGDRGGLVNTEAFF TGCGCCAGCAGCGGGGACAGGGGCGGCCTTGTGAACACTGAAGCTTTCTTT
TRBJ2-1 . TRBV15 . CATSRDRGSYNEQFF TGTGCCACCAGCAGAGATCGGGGATCTTACAATGAGCAGTTCTTC
TRBJ1-2 . TRBV4-2 . CASSQAGQYGYTF TGTGCCAGCAGCCAAGCGGGACAATATGGCTACACCTTC
TRBJ2-3 . TRBV11-3 TRBD1 CASSPDRDGDTQYF TGTGCCAGCAGTCCCGACAGGGACGGCGATACGCAGTATTTT
TRBJ1-2 . TRBV28 TRBD1 CAVTTGTGGGYTF TGTGCCGTCACTACCGGGACAGGGGGTGGCTACACCTTC
TRBJ2-1 once TRBV30 TRBD2 CAWSVFRRGRDEQFF TGTGCCTGGAGTGTATTCCGGCGGGGGAGGGATGAGCAGTTCTTC
TRBJ2-5 . TRBV3-1/TRBV3-2 . CASSQGSGLSSETQYF TGTGCCAGCAGCCAAGGAAGCGGACTAAGTAGTGAGACCCAGTACTTC
TRBJ1-5 . TRBV7-9 . CASSYSGTAGDQPQHF TGTGCCAGCAGCTATTCCGGGACCGCGGGAGATCAGCCCCAGCATTTT
TRBJ1-5 . TRBV5-1 . CASSLGGDSNQPQHF TGCGCCAGCAGCTTAGGAGGAGATAGCAATCAGCCCCAGCATTTT
TRBJ2-2 . TRBV11-2 . CASSLTRSTGELFF TGTGCCAGCAGCTTAACTAGGTCTACCGGGGAGCTGTTTTTT
TRBJ2-7 . TRBV6-5 . CASRRQGNPSYEQYF TGTGCCAGCAGAAGGCAGGGGAATCCCTCCTACGAGCAGTACTTC
TRBJ1-2 once TRBV7-8 . CASSGQINYGYTF TGTGCCAGCAGCGGGCAGATTAACTATGGCTACACCTTC
TRBJ1-2 . TRBV6-1 . CASSEAVGEGYTF TGTGCCAGCAGTGAAGCTGTTGGAGAAGGCTACACCTTC
TRBJ2-2 . TRBV7-9 . CASSTRTATGELFF TGTGCCAGCAGCACACGGACAGCAACCGGGGAGCTGTTTTTT
TRBJ2-1 . TRBV10-3 TRBD2 CAISPALAVSLNEQFF TGTGCCATCAGCCCCGCCCTAGCGGTGAGCTTAAATGAGCAGTTCTTC
TRBJ1-1 many TRBV4-1 . CASSQEAVGTEAFF TGCGCCAGCAGCCAAGAGGCTGTCGGGACTGAAGCTTTCTTT
TRBJ2-1 . TRBV9 . CASSVVVTGYNEQFF TGTGCCAGCAGCGTAGTGGTGACAGGCTACAATGAGCAGTTCTTC
TRBJ1-1 . TRBV3-1/TRBV3-2 TRBD1 CASTKQGENTEAFF TGTGCCAGTACAAAACAGGGGGAAAACACTGAAGCTTTCTTT
TRBJ1-5 . TRBV29-1 TRBD1 CSVRTGGNQPQHF TGCAGCGTTAGGACAGGGGGTAATCAGCCCCAGCATTTT
TRBJ1-2 . TRBV12-3/TRBV12-4 . CASSFDRRNGYTF TGTGCCAGCAGTTTTGACAGGAGAAATGGCTACACCTTC
TRBJ2-1 . TRBV7-9 . CASSLTEPYNEQFF TGTGCCAGCAGCTTAACAGAGCCCTACAATGAGCAGTTCTTC
TRBJ2-5 . TRBV2 TRBD1 CASSELGAGGKTQYF TGTGCCAGCAGTGAGTTAGGGGCAGGGGGCAAGACCCAGTACTTC
TRBJ2-5 . TRBV21-1 . CASSKAGTGGLAGPYQETQYF TGTGCCAGCAGCAAAGCGGGGACTGGGGGACTAGCGGGACCGTACCAAGAGACCCAGTACTTC
TRBJ2-3 . TRBV6-1 . CASSEVGGKADTQYF TGTGCCAGCAGTGAAGTTGGGGGCAAGGCAGATACGCAGTATTTT
TRBJ2-3 . TRBV11-3 . CASSLGPDTQYF TGTGCCAGCAGCTTAGGGCCAGATACGCAGTATTTT
TRBJ2-7 few TRBV19 TRBD1 CASRGQGGTYEQYF TGTGCCAGTAGGGGACAGGGGGGCACCTACGAGCAGTACTTC
TRBJ2-3 . TRBV27 . CASSLSAQITDTQYF TGTGCCAGCAGTTTAAGTGCACAGATCACAGATACGCAGTATTTT
TRBJ2-5 once TRBV19 . CASRGGVLLETQYF TGTGCCAGTAGAGGAGGGGTTCTGTTAGAGACCCAGTACTTC
TRBJ1-6 . TRBV5-5 TRBD1 CASSPETGGRSPLHF TGTGCCAGCAGCCCTGAGACAGGGGGCCGGTCACCCCTCCACTTT
TRBJ2-2 . TRBV5-1 TRBD2 CASSLDASGGTGELFF TGCGCCAGCAGCTTGGATGCTAGCGGGGGCACCGGGGAGCTGTTTTTT
TRBJ1-1 . TRBV5-5 TRBD1 CASSSRDRASTEAFF TGTGCCAGCAGCTCCCGGGACAGGGCAAGCACTGAAGCTTTCTTT
TRBJ2-5 . TRBV10-3 TRBD2 CAISESGGRSQETQYF TGTGCCATCAGTGAGTCGGGGGGGAGATCCCAAGAGACCCAGTACTTC
TRBJ2-7 . TRBV10-3 TRBD1 CAIREDRGRNYEQYF TGTGCCATCAGGGAAGACAGGGGGCGAAACTACGAGCAGTACTTC
TRBJ1-2 . TRBV4-2 . CASSQIPGNYGYTF TGTGCCAGCAGCCAAATTCCGGGTAACTATGGCTACACCTTC
TRBJ2-3 . TRBV10-3 TRBD1 CASRQGGSTDTQYF TGTGCCTCTAGACAGGGGGGTAGCACAGATACGCAGTATTTT
TRBJ2-7 . TRBV6-1 TRBD1 CASSDPGQGAYEQYF TGTGCCAGCAGTGATCCGGGACAGGGGGCCTACGAGCAGTACTTC
TRBJ2-7 . TRBV20-1 TRBD2 CSASPSGSGPRNEQYF TGCAGTGCTAGTCCTAGCGGGAGTGGGCCTAGGAACGAGCAGTACTTC
TRBJ2-1 . TRBV5-1 TRBD2 CASSPVTSGGAGEQFF TGCGCCAGCAGCCCGGTTACTAGCGGGGGGGCCGGTGAGCAGTTCTTC